A single sample gave rise to the 13 T cell receptor beta chains below, sequenced in a study of shared clonotypes between healthy human individuals. Using immunoSEQ multiplex PCR, the repertoire was profiled, and TCRdb retains in-frame clones only, with some absent. The table lists 100,000 to 120,000 clones, about 63% of them singletons. Sequencing used memory CD8+ T cells sorted from blood. Documented subset: CD45RO+ cells pooled with CCR7-negative TemRA cells. These receptors came from a woman aged 25 to 39 in good health.

The rearrangement joins TRBV7-2 to TRBJ2-2; D ambiguous. The CDR3 consists of 13 residues. The V and J ends lost 4 bases and 4 bases respectively, with 7 bases between them. Germline values: CDR1 SGHTA, CDR2 FQGNSA. CDR3 region: CASSSFPTGELFF. In DNA, the CDR3 is TGTGCCAGCAGCTCCTTTCCCACCGGGGAGCTGTTTTTT.

This rearrangement joins TRBV2 to TRBJ2-5, with 9 bases lining up with TRBD1. In germline, CDR1 is SNHLY, CDR2 FYNNEI. V lost 6 bases, J lost 6 bases, and 11 bases stayed unmatched. CDR3 length: 15 residues. CDR3 in amino acids: CASRSGQGKEKTQYF. Here the CDR3 DNA reads TGTGCCAGCAGGTCGGGACAGGGAAAGGAAAAGACCCAGTACTTC.

As regards this clone: A read error is likely here: a far larger clone is one base away. The identical CDR3 is also encoded by other nucleotide sequences in the sample. The chain couples TRBV28 to TRBJ2-6; D is perhaps TRBD2 (5 bases). Trimming removed 2 bases at V and 0 bases at J, with 11 bases between. Germline-derived CDR1 and CDR2 are MDHEN and SYDVKM. This CDR3 has 17 amino acids. Written as DNA, the CDR3 is TGTGCCAGCAGTTTAGCGGGTTCAGACTCTGGGGCCAACGTCCTGACTTTC. Translating it yields CASSLAGSDSGANVLTF.

About this clone itself: A much larger clone sits a single nucleotide away, making a read error possible. The chain employs TRBV4-1 and TRBJ2-6; 10 bases line up with TRBD2. The ends lost 3 bases at V and 3 bases at J; junction bases unmatched: 17. The V gene's germline CDR1 is MGHRA and CDR2 YSYEKL. This CDR3 spans 21 amino acids. The CDR3 coding sequence is TGCGCCAGCAGCCACTCCGATTGGGCTAGCGGGAGCAGCTTTGGGGCCAACGTCCTGACTTTC. Residues: CASSHSDWASGSSFGANVLTF.

V is TRBV27 and J is TRBJ2-7; 7 positions agree with TRBD1. The CDR3 totals 15 residues. Germline V lookup: CDR1 MNHEY, CDR2 SMNVEV (reference sequence). J was trimmed by 4 bases and V by 2 bases; bases with no gene match: 8. The CDR3 sequence: CASSLVGRGSYEQYF. CDR3 bases: TGTGCCAGCAGTTTAGTAGGCAGGGGGTCGTACGAGCAGTACTTC.

The V gene is TRBV19, the J gene TRBJ1-5; D not certain. The CDR3 totals 15 residues. Germline lookup yields CDR1 LNHDA and CDR2 SQIVND (reference sequence). Between the trimmed V and J ends, which lost 7 bases and 0 bases, there was a span of 13 bases. The CDR3 coding sequence is TGTGCCAGTACCCCCGGGGTGTATAGCAATCAGCCCCAGCATTTT. It translates to CASTPGVYSNQPQHF.

V is TRBV5-4 and J is TRBJ2-1; no definite D call. Germline CDR1 reads SGHNT; CDR2 reads YYREEE (reference sequence). The CDR3 totals 12 residues. Trimming left V 0 bases short and J 11 bases short, with 9 bases between. The CDR3 reads CASSLEASKQFF. In DNA, the CDR3 is TGTGCCAGCAGCTTGGAGGCTTCTAAGCAGTTCTTC.

This clone was picked up one time. The genes are TRBV11-3 and TRBJ2-1, with a weak D call TRBD1 (6 bases). The CDR3 runs 15 residues. Trimming removed 1 base at V and 10 bases at J, with 17 bases between. Germline V gene data show CDR1 as SGHNT and CDR2 as YENEEA. The CDR3 is CASSLGSTGYQEQFF. The DNA of the CDR3 is TGTGCCAGCAGCTTAGGGAGCACAGGGTATCAAGAGCAGTTCTTC. The variable domain in full, with the rest retrieved from reference TRBV11-3 and TRBJ2-1, is EAGVVQSPRYKIIEKKQPVAFWCNPISGHNTLYWYLQNLGQGPELLIRYENEEAVDDSQLPKDRFSAERLKGVDSTLKIQPAELGDSAVYLCASSLGSTGYQEQFFGPGTRLTVL.

The genes are TRBV19 and TRBJ1-1; 7 bases align to TRBD1. Trimming removed 2 bases from V and 4 bases from J; junction bases left unmatched: 10. CDR3 length: 16 residues. In germline, CDR1 is LNHDA, CDR2 SQIVND (reference sequence). The CDR3, as DNA: TGTGCCAGTAGTATACCACACCTATCAGGGGGCACTGAAGCTTTCTTT. Translation gives CASSIPHLSGGTEAFF.

The V gene is TRBV7-9, the J gene TRBJ2-7; 12 nucleotides agree with TRBD1. Looked up from germline, CDR1 is SEHNR and CDR2 is FQNEAQ (reference sequence). The CDR3 is 15 residues long. The V segment lost 4 bases and the J segment 4 bases; nucleotides outside the gene matches: 5. CDR3 loop: CASSSGQGARYEQYF. In nucleotides, the CDR3 is TGTGCCAGCAGCTCGGGACAGGGGGCCCGGTACGAGCAGTACTTC.

V usage is TRBV4-1 and J usage is TRBJ1-1; no firm D call. V was pared by 7 bases and J by 3 bases, with 12 bases between. This CDR3 contains 13 residues. The germline CDR1 and CDR2 sequences are MGHRA and YSYEKL. The CDR3 reads CASKYGIHTEAFF. The CDR3 nucleotides read TGCGCCAGCAAATACGGAATACACACTGAAGCTTTCTTT.

This clone has just a few counts. This chain connects TRBV19 to TRBJ2-2, with D tentatively TRBD1 or TRBD2 (5 bases each). V shed 11 bases and J shed 5 bases, with 15 bases lying between them. CDR3 size: 13 residues. Germline-derived CDR1 and CDR2 are LNHDA and SQIVND (reference sequence). The CDR3 DNA reads as TGTGCCGTTCAGGTAGAGGGGACCGGGGAGCTGTTTTTT. Translated: CAVQVEGTGELFF. The full variable domain, in which reference TRBV19 and TRBJ2-2 provide the parts outside the CDR3, is DGGITQSPKYLFRKEGQNVTLSCEQNLNHDAMYWYRQDPGQGLRLIYYSQIVNDFQKGDIAEGYSVSREKKESFPLTVTSAQKNPTAFYLCAVQVEGTGELFFGEGSRLTVL.

The sample holds one count of this clone. V is TRBV5-1 and J is TRBJ1-1; no firm D call. V was shortened by 5 bases and J by 0 bases, with 8 bases between the two germline ends. The germline V gene has CDR1 SGHRS and CDR2 YFSETQ. The CDR3 is made up of 13 amino acids. CDR3 nucleotide sequence: TGCGCCAGCAGAAACCAGATGAACACTGAAGCTTTCTTT. It encodes CASRNQMNTEAFF.